This TCR beta chain was obtained from a study of OX40 agonist ivuxolimab in advanced cancers. Study-wide context: Ivuxolimab, which targeted the costimulatory receptor OX40 (CD134), was an agonistic, fully human IgG2 monoclonal antibody. Intravenous ivuxolimab was administered to patients every 2 weeks at six dose levels: 0.01, 0.1, 0.3, 1.5, 3 and 10 mg/kg. Of the roughly 54 patients in dose escalation, 19 had hepatocellular carcinoma, some 15 had melanoma, 9 had renal cell carcinoma and 9 had head and neck cancer. A male proportion of roughly 80% and a mean age of roughly 58 years, ranging from 23 to 79, were recorded for the dose-escalation cohort. Prior anti-PD-1, anti-PD-L1 or anti-CTLA-4 therapy was permitted, and checkpoint inhibitors had been received by less than 45% of dose-escalation patients. Partial responses occurred in three dose-escalation patients, of whom one had hepatocellular carcinoma and two had cutaneous melanoma. Peripheral TCRbeta sequencing aimed to test whether ivuxolimab altered TCR sequence diversity and caused clonal T-cell expansion. The paper describes the monotherapy dose-escalation part (N of about 47 patients) of the phase I trial of ivuxolimab. General findings and caveats noted by the study authors: Low levels of normalized T-cell clonal expansion were also shown by some nonresponding patients. In the 0.1-3.0 mg/kg groups, partial responders had among the lowest normalized peripheral clonal expansion, particularly in CD8+ T cells. Antigen specificity was not determined for the clonally expanded peripheral T cells. After ivuxolimab, more expanded clones were found on average in CD8+ T cells than in CD4+ T cells. At doses from 0.1 to 3.0 mg/kg, clonal expansion was seen in both CD4+ and CD8+ blood T cells between baseline and week 6.

About this clone: The specificity of this receptor is unknown. The record has no base qualities; no much larger clone is one base away.

The trial excluded patients who had a history of autoimmune disease or who were on systemic immunosuppression. Peripheral blood for TCR sequencing was collected from all dose cohorts at baseline, on cycle 4 day 1, and on cycle 7 day 1. The samples were drawn from a first-in-human, open-label, multicenter phase I dose-escalation trial of ivuxolimab. Adults with locally advanced or metastatic melanoma, renal cell, hepatocellular, or head and neck squamous cell carcinoma were enrolled in the trial. Before TCR sequencing, CD4+ T cells and CD8+ T cells were sorted from peripheral blood as separate populations. Genomic DNA was isolated from the sorted cells so that the TCRbeta CDR3 region could be sequenced. TCRbeta CDR3 regions were sequenced using the immunoSEQ Assay. TCRdb limited this immuneACCESS table to in-frame rearrangements with V and J called. A share of clones is missing; checked studies link under half to unresolved V genes, and the rest is unexplained. This sample comprises about 73,000 clones, roughly 90% of them detected only once. The top ten clones comprise 8.5% to 10% of the sample.

Reading from cysteine to phenylalanine, the CDR3 counts 14 amino acids. The read is trimmed to its CDR3 DNA, 42 bases read in frame from base 1. Compared with germline, V lacks 3 bases and J lacks 4 bases; bases without a gene match: 2. Sequences SNHLY (CDR1) and FYNNEI (CDR2) are obtained from the germline V gene. The receptor chain draws on TRBV2 and TRBJ2-7, and TRBD2 aligns with 11 junction nucleotides. The clonotype was recovered from an adult with an advanced solid tumor such as melanoma, head and neck, liver or kidney cancer. This specimen consisted of CD4+ or CD8+ T cells sorted from blood, obtained in a trial of the OX40 agonist ivuxolimab. The CDR3 here reads CASSDLAGGYEQYF. The DNA sequence reads TGTGCCAGCAGTGATCTAGCGGGGGGTTACGAGCAGTACTTC.